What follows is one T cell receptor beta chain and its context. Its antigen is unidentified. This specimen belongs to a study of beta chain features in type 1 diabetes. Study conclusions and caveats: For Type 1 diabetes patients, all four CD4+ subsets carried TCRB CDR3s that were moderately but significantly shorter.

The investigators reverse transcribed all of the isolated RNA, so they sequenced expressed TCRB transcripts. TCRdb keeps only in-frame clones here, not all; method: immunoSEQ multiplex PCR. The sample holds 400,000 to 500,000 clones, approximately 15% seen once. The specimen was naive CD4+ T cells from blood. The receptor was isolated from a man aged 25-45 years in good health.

In DNA, the CDR3 is TGCAGCGTTGCGCCGGCAGATACGCAGTATTTT. Amino acids: CSVAPADTQYF. The V and J genes are TRBV29-1 and TRBJ2-3, with D unresolved. The germline gives CDR1 SQVTM, CDR2 ANQGSEA. This CDR3 is built from 11 residues. Between the trimmed V and J ends, which lost 4 bases and 4 bases, there was a span of 6 bases.